This T cell receptor beta chain was found in a study of T cell responses to AZD1222 COVID-19 vaccine. Produced via immunoSEQ multiplex PCR; TCRdb's table is partial and in-frame only. The repertoire has approximately 140,000 clones, about 92% of them found once; the top ten carry about 3%. On this clone itself: No DNA is shown, since the ends of the CDR3 on it are uncertain; the CDR3 is the one TCRdb lists.

This specimen consisted of peripheral blood, obtained on day 0 of AZD1222 vaccination. The sequence was obtained from an adult in good health.

The CDR3 reads CASSSSSRELFF. The gene calls are TRBV28 and TRBJ2-2. Germline V gene data show CDR1 as MDHEN and CDR2 as SYDVKM. Counting both end residues, the CDR3 totals 12 amino acids.